This TCR beta chain is drawn from a study of T cells after yellow fever vaccination. TCRdb called the 5' RACE reads again in MiXCR, with one record for every CDR3 protein. The sample holds a few hundred thousand distinct CDR3 sequences, 5.2% seen once. The CDR3 extends over 16 amino acids. Trimming took 5 bases from V and 8 from J; bases not matched to a gene: 16. Germline loops: CDR1 SGHTA, CDR2 FQGNSA. The receptor comes from a man between 18 and 35 years old who received the YFV17D yellow fever vaccine. The gene calls are TRBV7-2 and TRBJ1-2; 8 nucleotides match TRBD1. This material consisted of CD4+ T cells sorted from PBMCs, taken on the day of the yellow fever booster vaccination. CDR3: CASSLSLGLDRGGYTF. CDR3 sequence (DNA): TGTGCCAGCAGCCTCAGCCTGGGCCTTGACAGGGGCGGCTACACCTTC.